These 20 T cell receptor beta chains share one sample of origin, sequenced in a study of blood T cell repertoires in COVID-19. Only in-frame clones appear in the TCRdb table, and some are missing; sequencing was by immunoSEQ multiplex PCR. In the table there are fewer than 700,000 clones, roughly 89% of which are singletons. The sample was peripheral blood. Source of these receptors: a woman between 50 and 59 years old with COVID-19, enrolled during active disease.

The gene calls are TRBV30 and TRBJ1-6, with D possibly being TRBD1 (6 bases). Trimming pared 4 bases from V and 8 bases from J, leaving 12 bases between. The CDR3 is 13 residues long. Germline-derived CDR1 and CDR2 are GTSNPN and SVGIG (reference sequence). The CDR3 DNA is TGTGCCTGGACAGGACAGTTGGATTCACCCCTCCACTTT. Translation gives CAWTGQLDSPLHF.

This sequence joins TRBV5-6 and TRBJ1-1; D unclear. V dropped 4 bases and J dropped 3 bases, with 13 bases sitting between them. Per the germline V gene, CDR1 is SGHDT and CDR2 is YYEEEE. The CDR3 contains 14 residues. The CDR3 DNA reads TGTGCCAGCAGCATTTCTATTAGTTACACTGAAGCTTTCTTT. It translates to CASSISISYTEAFF.

The gene calls are TRBV3-1 (or the pseudogene TRBV3-2) and TRBJ2-3; 11 nucleotides line up with TRBD2. V dropped 4 bases and J dropped 3; count of bases not matched to a gene: 3. Looked up from germline, CDR1 is LGHDT and CDR2 is YNNKEL (reference sequence). The CDR3 covers 15 residues. The CDR3 loop is CASSPSSGGTDTQYF. The CDR3 DNA reads as TGTGCCAGCAGCCCGTCTAGCGGGGGGACAGATACGCAGTATTTT.

The J gene is TRBJ2-5, the V gene TRBV3-1 (or the pseudogene TRBV3-2); 10 bases are a match to TRBD2. The CDR3 consists of 16 residues. V was clipped by 3 bases and J by 4 bases; unmatched bases: 8. Germline V gives CDR1 LGHDT, CDR2 YNNKEL (reference sequence). Written as DNA, the CDR3 is TGTGCCAGCAGCCACCAGCGGGGGGGCCGTGGAGAGACCCAGTACTTC. Translation gives CASSHQRGGRGETQYF.

The CDR3 DNA sequence: TGTGCCAGCACGTACGCGGGGGCCAACGTCCTGACTTTC. The encoded protein is CASTYAGANVLTF. V is TRBV27 and J is TRBJ2-6, with D uncertain. With 7 bases removed from V and 4 bases from J, the gap between germline ends came to 8 bases. The CDR3 consists of 13 residues. CDR1 is MNHEY and CDR2 is SMNVEV in the germline V gene (reference sequence).

The chain has TRBV3-1 (or the pseudogene TRBV3-2) and TRBJ2-7; 8 nucleotides line up with TRBD2. CDR1 is LGHDT and CDR2 is YNNKEL in the germline V gene (reference sequence). The CDR3 loop spans 14 amino acids. The trim removed 1 base at V and 2 bases at J, leaving 1 base unmatched. The CDR3 region has the DNA TGTGCCAGCAGCCAAGCAGCGGGGGCCTACGAGCAGTACTTC. Its translation: CASSQAAGAYEQYF.

The chain recombines TRBV6-5 with TRBJ1-1; D might be TRBD1 (5 bases). The V end was cut by 6 bases, the J end by 8 bases, with 16 bases between. Germline-derived CDR1 and CDR2 are MNHEY and SVGAGI. The CDR3 runs 13 residues. CDR3 nucleotides: TGTGCCAGCAGCCGTTCCAGGGTTGAAGAAGCTTTCTTT. Translation: CASSRSRVEEAFF.

The DNA of the CDR3 is TGTGCCAGTAGTGCCGGAATGAGGACTCCGCGGACTGAAGCTTTCTTT. This encodes CASSAGMRTPRTEAFF. The chain is built from TRBV19 and TRBJ1-1; D is uncertain. In germline, CDR1 is LNHDA, CDR2 SQIVND (reference sequence). CDR3 length: 16 amino acids. V gave up 5 bases and J gave up 5 bases, with 21 bases separating them.

As DNA, the CDR3 is TGTGCCAGCGCGGGACTAGCGGGGGCCCTCACAGATACGCAGTATTTT. It specifies CASAGLAGALTDTQYF. The V and J genes are TRBV6-6 and TRBJ2-3, with 14 bases identical to TRBD2. Germline trimming cut 8 bases from V and 2 bases from J; bases unmatched to any gene: 6. CDR1 is MNHNY, CDR2 SVGAGI, per germline (reference sequence). The CDR3 is made up of 16 amino acids.

CDR3 bases: TGTGCCAGCAGTCAACAGGTCCCTTATGGCTACACCTTC. This sequence encodes CASSQQVPYGYTF. The genes are TRBV12-3 or TRBV12-4 and TRBJ1-2, with a weak D call TRBD1 (5 bases). The CDR3 has 13 amino acids. V was cut by 5 bases and J by 5 bases, with 12 bases left in between.

The V gene is TRBV29-1, the J gene TRBJ1-5; D not resolved. CDR1 SQVTM and CDR2 ANQGSEA come from the germline V gene. V gave up 4 bases and J gave up 11 bases, with 9 bases separating them. The CDR3 sequence is 10 residues long. CDR3 sequence reads: CSVVTSSQHF. In DNA, the CDR3 is TGCAGCGTTGTGACTTCCTCCCAGCATTTT.

The V and J genes are TRBV3-1 (or the pseudogene TRBV3-2) and TRBJ1-3; no reliable D call. The V gene lost 0 bases and the J gene lost 1 base, with 10 bases spanning the gap. Germline-derived CDR1 and CDR2 are LGHDT and YNNKEL (reference sequence). This CDR3 has 16 amino acids. In nucleotides, the CDR3 is TGTGCCAGCAGCCAAGACGGAGCCATTTCTGGAAACACCATATATTTT. Its translation: CASSQDGAISGNTIYF.

The J gene is TRBJ1-3, the V gene TRBV7-9, with 7 bases lining up with TRBD1. The CDR3 has 15 residues. Trimming took 5 bases from V and 2 from J; bases not matched to a gene: 6. Germline lookup yields CDR1 SEHNR and CDR2 FQNEAQ (reference sequence). For the CDR3, the DNA is TGTGCCAGCAGCGCCCGACAGGGTCCTGGAAACACCATATATTTT. It is translated as CASSARQGPGNTIYF.

The chain recombines TRBV10-1 with TRBJ2-7; tentatively, D is TRBD2 (5 bases). Germline V gene data show CDR1 as WNHNN and CDR2 as SYGVQD (reference sequence). Trimming removed 0 bases at V and 2 bases at J, with 8 bases between. CDR3 size: 14 residues. The CDR3 DNA sequence: TGCGCCAGCAGTGAGTCAACGGGGACCTACGAGCAGTACTTC. Translated: CASSESTGTYEQYF.

The J gene is TRBJ2-7, the V gene TRBV5-1, with D unresolved. Trimming took 4 bases from V and 2 from J, leaving 10 bases between them. CDR3 size: 13 residues. Germline CDR1 reads SGHRS; CDR2 reads YFSETQ. The CDR3 coding sequence is TGCGCCAGCAGCCTTATTTCCGCCTACGAGCAGTACTTC. Protein product: CASSLISAYEQYF. Full variable domain (missing parts from reference TRBV5-1 and TRBJ2-7): KAGVTQTPRYLIKTRGQQVTLSCSPISGHRSVSWYQQTPGQGLQFLFEYFSETQRNKGNFPGRFSGRQFSNSRSEMNVSTLELGDSALYLCASSLISAYEQYFGPGTRLTVT.

The rearrangement joins TRBV27 to TRBJ2-3; the match to TRBD2 covers 9 bases. Germline V gene lookup returns CDR1 MNHEY and CDR2 SMNVEV (reference sequence). CDR3 length equals 14 residues. The trim removed 8 bases at V and 6 bases at J, leaving 9 bases unmatched. CDR3 amino acids: CASGAGGPRDTQYF. The CDR3, as DNA: TGTGCCAGCGGAGCGGGGGGCCCCCGTGATACGCAGTATTTT.

Written as DNA, the CDR3 is TGTGCCAGCAGTCCCCAAGGGGCAGATACGCAGTATTTT. Translation gives CASSPQGADTQYF. The chain has TRBV12-3 or TRBV12-4 and TRBJ2-3; tentatively, D is TRBD1 (5 bases). CDR3 length equals 13 residues. The V end was cut by 5 bases, the J end by 4 bases, with 10 bases between.

The chain joins TRBV2 to TRBJ1-2; 10 positions agree with TRBD1. In germline, CDR1 is SNHLY, CDR2 FYNNEI. The length of the CDR3 is 15 residues. V gave up 3 bases and J gave up 4 bases; unmatched junction bases: 5. DNA of the CDR3: TGTGCCAGCAGTGATGACAGGGGGCGCGTCTATGGCTACACCTTC. It codes for CASSDDRGRVYGYTF.

The rearrangement joins TRBV19 to TRBJ2-5; a possible D gene is TRBD2 (5 bases). Looked up from germline, CDR1 is LNHDA and CDR2 is SQIVND (reference sequence). The CDR3 is made up of 15 amino acids. The V gene lost 5 bases and the J gene lost 4 bases, with 17 bases spanning the gap. CDR3 bases: TGTGCCAGTAGTCCCTTCGACGGGAAAACAGAGACCCAGTACTTC. This codes for CASSPFDGKTETQYF. Full variable domain (missing parts from reference TRBV19 and TRBJ2-5): DGGITQSPKYLFRKEGQNVTLSCEQNLNHDAMYWYRQDPGQGLRLIYYSQIVNDFQKGDIAEGYSVSREKKESFPLTVTSAQKNPTAFYLCASSPFDGKTETQYFGPGTRLLVL.

The chain is built from TRBV13 and TRBJ2-1, with 7 bases fitting TRBD2. The trim removed 5 bases at V and 5 bases at J, leaving 9 bases unmatched. There are 15 residues in the CDR3. Germline CDR1 is PRHDT and CDR2 is FYEKMQ (reference sequence). The chain's CDR3 is CASSPGLVGNNEQFF. The CDR3 region has the DNA TGTGCCAGCAGCCCAGGACTAGTTGGGAACAATGAGCAGTTCTTC.